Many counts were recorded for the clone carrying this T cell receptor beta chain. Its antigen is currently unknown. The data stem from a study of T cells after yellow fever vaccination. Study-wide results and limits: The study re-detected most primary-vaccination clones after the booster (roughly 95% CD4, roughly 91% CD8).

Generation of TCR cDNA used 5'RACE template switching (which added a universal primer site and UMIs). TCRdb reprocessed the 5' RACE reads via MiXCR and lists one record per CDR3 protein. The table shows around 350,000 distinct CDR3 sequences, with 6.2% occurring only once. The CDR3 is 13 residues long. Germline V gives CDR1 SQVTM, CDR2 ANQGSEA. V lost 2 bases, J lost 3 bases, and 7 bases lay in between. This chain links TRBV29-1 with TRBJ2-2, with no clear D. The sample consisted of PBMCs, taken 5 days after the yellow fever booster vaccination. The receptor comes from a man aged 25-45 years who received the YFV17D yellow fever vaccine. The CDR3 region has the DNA TGCAGCGTTGAAACACAAGACACCGGGGAGCTGTTTTTT. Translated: CSVETQDTGELFF.